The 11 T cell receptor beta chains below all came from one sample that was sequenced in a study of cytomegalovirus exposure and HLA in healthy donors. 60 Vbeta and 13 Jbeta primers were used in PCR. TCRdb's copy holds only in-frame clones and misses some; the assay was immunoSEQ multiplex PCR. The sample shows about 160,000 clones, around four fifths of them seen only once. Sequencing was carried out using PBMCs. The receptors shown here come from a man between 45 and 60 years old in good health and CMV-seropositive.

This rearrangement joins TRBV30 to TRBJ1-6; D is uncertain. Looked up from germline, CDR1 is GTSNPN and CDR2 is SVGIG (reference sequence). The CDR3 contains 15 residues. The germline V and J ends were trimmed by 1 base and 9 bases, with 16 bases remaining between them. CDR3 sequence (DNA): TGTGCCTGGAGTGGAACCACGAGGGCCGGTTCACCCCTCCACTTT. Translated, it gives CAWSGTTRAGSPLHF.

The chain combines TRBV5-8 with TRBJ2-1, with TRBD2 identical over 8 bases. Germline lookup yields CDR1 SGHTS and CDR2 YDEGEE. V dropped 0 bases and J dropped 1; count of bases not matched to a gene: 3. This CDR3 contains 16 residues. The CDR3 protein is CASSLGLAGSYNEQFF. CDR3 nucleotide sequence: TGTGCCAGCAGCTTGGGTCTAGCGGGTTCCTACAATGAGCAGTTCTTC.

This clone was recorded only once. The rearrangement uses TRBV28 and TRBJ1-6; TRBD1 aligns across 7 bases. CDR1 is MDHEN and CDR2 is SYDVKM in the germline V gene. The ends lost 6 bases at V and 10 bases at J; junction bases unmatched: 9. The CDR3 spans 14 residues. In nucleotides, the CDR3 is TGTGCCAGCAGGTCACAGGGGCCCCTATCACCCCTCCACTTT. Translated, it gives CASRSQGPLSPLHF.

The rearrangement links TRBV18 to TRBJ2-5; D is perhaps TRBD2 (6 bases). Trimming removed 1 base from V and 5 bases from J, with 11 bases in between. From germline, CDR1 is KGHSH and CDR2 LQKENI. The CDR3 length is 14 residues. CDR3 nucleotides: TGTGCCAGCTCACCACGGTCTAGCGCTGAGACCCAGTACTTC. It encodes CASSPRSSAETQYF.

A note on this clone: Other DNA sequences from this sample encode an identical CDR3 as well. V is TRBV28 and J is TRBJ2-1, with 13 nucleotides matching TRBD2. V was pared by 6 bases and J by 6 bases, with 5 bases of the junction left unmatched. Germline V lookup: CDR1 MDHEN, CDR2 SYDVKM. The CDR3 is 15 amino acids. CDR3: CASRLAGGPGNEQFF. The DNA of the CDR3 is TGTGCCAGCAGACTAGCGGGGGGGCCGGGCAATGAGCAGTTCTTC.

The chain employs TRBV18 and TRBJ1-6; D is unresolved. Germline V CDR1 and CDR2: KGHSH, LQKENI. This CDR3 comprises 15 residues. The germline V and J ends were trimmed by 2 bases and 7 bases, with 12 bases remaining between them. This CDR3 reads CASSPNSELNSPLHF. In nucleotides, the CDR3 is TGTGCCAGCTCACCAAACAGTGAATTGAATTCACCCCTCCACTTT.

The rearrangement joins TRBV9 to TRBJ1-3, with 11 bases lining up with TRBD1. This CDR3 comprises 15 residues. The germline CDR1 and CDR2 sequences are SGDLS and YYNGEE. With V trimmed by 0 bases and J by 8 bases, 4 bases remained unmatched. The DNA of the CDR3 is TGTGCCAGCAGCGTAGTCGGGACAGGGGGGGACACCATATATTTT. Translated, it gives CASSVVGTGGDTIYF.

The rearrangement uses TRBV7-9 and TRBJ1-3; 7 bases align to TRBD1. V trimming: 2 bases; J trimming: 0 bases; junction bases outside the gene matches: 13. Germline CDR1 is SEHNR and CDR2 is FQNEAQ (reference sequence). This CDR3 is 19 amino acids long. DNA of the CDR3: TGTGCCAGCAGCTTATTTGTCGGGGACAGACAGACCTCTGGAAACACCATATATTTT. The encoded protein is CASSLFVGDRQTSGNTIYF.

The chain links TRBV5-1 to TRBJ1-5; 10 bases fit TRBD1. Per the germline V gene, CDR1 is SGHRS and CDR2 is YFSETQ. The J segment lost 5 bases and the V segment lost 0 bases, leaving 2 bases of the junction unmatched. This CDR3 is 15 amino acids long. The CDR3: CASSLGGTGDQPQHF. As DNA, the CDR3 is TGCGCCAGCAGCTTGGGGGGGACAGGGGATCAGCCCCAGCATTTT.

CDR3: CASSLAVSSYEQYF. In DNA, the CDR3 is TGTGCCAGCAGCTTAGCGGTCAGCTCCTACGAGCAGTACTTC. The chain links TRBV7-6 to TRBJ2-7; no firm D call. Trimming cost V 0 bases and J 0 bases, with 6 bases left between them. The CDR3 loop spans 14 amino acids. Germline assignment: CDR1 SGHVS and CDR2 FNYEAQ.

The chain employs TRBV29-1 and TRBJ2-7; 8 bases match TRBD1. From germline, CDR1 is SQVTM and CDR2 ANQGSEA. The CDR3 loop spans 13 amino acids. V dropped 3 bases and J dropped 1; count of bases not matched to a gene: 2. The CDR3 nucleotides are TGCAGCGTTGACACAGGGGGATCCTACGAGCAGTACTTC. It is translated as CSVDTGGSYEQYF.